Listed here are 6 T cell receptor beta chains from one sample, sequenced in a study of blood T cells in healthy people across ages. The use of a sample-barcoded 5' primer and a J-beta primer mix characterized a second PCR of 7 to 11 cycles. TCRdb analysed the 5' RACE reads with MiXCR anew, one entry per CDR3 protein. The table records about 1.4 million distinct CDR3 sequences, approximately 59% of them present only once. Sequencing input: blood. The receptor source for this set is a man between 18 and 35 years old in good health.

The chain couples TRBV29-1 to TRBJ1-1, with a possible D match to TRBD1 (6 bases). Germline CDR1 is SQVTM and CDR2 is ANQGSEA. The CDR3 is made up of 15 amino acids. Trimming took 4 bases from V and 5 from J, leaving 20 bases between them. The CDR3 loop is CSVVYRGQGKTEAFF. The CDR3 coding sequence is TGCAGCGTTGTTTATAGGGGCCAGGGGAAAACTGAAGCTTTCTTT. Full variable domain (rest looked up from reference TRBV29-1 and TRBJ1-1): SAVISQKPSRDICQRGTSLTIQCQVDSQVTMMFWYRQQPGQSLTLIATANQGSEATYESGFVIDKFPISRPNLTFSTLTVSNMSPEDSSIYLCSVVYRGQGKTEAFFGQGTRLTVV.

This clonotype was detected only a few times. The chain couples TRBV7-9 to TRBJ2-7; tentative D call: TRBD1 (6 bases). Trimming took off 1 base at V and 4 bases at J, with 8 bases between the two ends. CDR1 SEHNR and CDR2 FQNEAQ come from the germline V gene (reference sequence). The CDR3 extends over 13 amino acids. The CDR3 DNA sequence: TGTGCCAGCAGCTTAGGAGGACAGTACGAGCAGTACTTC. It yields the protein CASSLGGQYEQYF.

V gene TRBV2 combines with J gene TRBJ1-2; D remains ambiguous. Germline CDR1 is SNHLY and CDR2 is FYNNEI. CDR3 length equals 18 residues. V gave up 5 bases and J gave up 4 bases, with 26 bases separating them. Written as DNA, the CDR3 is TGTGCCAGCAGTCCTTACCCTTCGACAAGCCCATCTCCCTATGGCTACACCTTC. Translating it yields CASSPYPSTSPSPYGYTF.

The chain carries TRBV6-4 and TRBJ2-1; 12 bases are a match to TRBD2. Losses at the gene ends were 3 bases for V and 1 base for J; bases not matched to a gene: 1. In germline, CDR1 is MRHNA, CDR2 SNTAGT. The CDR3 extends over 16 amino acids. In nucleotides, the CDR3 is TGTGCCAGCAGTGATACTAGCGGGGGGTCCTACAATGAGCAGTTCTTC. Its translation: CASSDTSGGSYNEQFF.

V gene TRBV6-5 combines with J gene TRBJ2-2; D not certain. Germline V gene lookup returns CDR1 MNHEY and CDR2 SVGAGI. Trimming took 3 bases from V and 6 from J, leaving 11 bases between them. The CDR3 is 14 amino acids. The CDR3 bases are TGTGCCAGCAGTTATGGGGAAACCGCCGGGGAGCTGTTTTTT. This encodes CASSYGETAGELFF.

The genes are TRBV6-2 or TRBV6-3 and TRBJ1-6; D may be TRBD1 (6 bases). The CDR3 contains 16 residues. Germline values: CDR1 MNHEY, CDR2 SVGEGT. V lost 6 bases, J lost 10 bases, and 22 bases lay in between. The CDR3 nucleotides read TGTGCCAGCAGACACGGGACTTCAGGGGTTTGGTCACCCCTCCACTTT. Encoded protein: CASRHGTSGVWSPLHF.